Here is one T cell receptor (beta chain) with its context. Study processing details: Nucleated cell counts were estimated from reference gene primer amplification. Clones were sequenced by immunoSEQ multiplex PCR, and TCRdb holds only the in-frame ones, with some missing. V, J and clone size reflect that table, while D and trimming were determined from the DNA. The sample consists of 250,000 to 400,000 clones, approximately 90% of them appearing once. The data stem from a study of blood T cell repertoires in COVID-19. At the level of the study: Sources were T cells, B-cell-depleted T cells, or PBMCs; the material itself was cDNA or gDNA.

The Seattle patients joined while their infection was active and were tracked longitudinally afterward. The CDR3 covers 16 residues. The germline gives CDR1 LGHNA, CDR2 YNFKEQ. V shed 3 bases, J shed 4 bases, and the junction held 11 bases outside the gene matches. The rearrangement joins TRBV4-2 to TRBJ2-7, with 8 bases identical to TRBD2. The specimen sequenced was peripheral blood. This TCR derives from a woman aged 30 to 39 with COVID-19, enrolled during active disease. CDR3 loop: CASSQGFGTRLYEQYF. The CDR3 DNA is TGTGCCAGCAGCCAGGGCTTCGGGACTAGATTATACGAGCAGTACTTC.